This TCR beta chain was captured in a study of memory CD4+ T cells and cytomegalovirus serostatus. Broader study findings: 67 of 164 known CMV-associated TCRbeta sequences appeared in CD4+ memory. Suggested: most of the CMV-linked TCR signature lies in CD4+ memory cells.

The sort gate was single viable CD3+CD4+CD8-CD45RO+ cells for memory CD4+ T cells. Total CD4+ T cells were enriched by CD4 positive selection. How the authors handled the data: Out-of-frame sequences were removed, leaving a few million distinct TCRbeta sequences. Data came from immunoSEQ multiplex PCR; TCRdb stores just in-frame clones and leaves some out. Clone size and V and J calls were adopted from that table, with D and trimming inferred from the DNA. The table shows about 59,000 clones, with about 81% occurring only once. About this clone itself: The antigen is not known.

This CDR3 has 14 residues. V shed 2 bases and J shed 1 base, with 5 bases lying between them. CDR1 and CDR2 (germline): SNHLY, FYNNEI. The origin of this receptor is an adult in good health and CMV-seronegative. Sequencing input: memory CD4+ T cells from blood. The chain has TRBV2 and TRBJ2-2; D remains ambiguous. The CDR3 nucleotides are TGTGCCAGCAGTGAATGGCGGAACACCGGGGAGCTGTTTTTT. Amino acids: CASSEWRNTGELFF. The variable domain in full, completed from reference TRBV2 and TRBJ2-2, reads EPEVTQTPSHQVTQMGQEVILRCVPISNHLYFYWYRQILGQKVEFLVSFYNNEISEKSEIFDDQFSVERPDGSNFTLKIRSTKLEDSAMYFCASSEWRNTGELFFGEGSRLTVL.